Below are 5 T cell receptor beta chains sequenced from a single sample in a study of blood T cells in healthy people across ages. A second PCR, run for roughly 7 to 12 cycles, used a sample-barcoded 5' primer plus a J-beta primer mix. In TCRdb, the 5' RACE reads were re-called with MiXCR into one record per CDR3 protein. Here the sample spans 1.5 million to 2 million distinct CDR3 sequences, around 36% being singletons. The sample comprised blood. These receptors all come from a woman younger than 45 in good health.

The chain recombines TRBV20-1 with TRBJ2-1, with 9 bases aligning to TRBD2. The CDR3 is made up of 15 amino acids. Losses at the gene ends were 3 bases for V and 4 bases for J; bases not matched to a gene: 7. Germline CDR1 DFQATT, CDR2 SNEGSKA (reference sequence). CDR3 bases: TGCAGTGCTAGGCCCTCCCTAGCGGGGTACAATGAGCAGTTCTTC. Translated, it gives CSARPSLAGYNEQFF.

CDR3 in DNA: TGCAGTGCTAGAGAGGTGGGACAGGGCTTAGAGACCCAGTACTTC. Its translation is CSAREVGQGLETQYF. V usage is TRBV20-1 and J usage is TRBJ2-5; 9 bases line up with TRBD1. Germline-derived CDR1 and CDR2 are DFQATT and SNEGSKA (reference sequence). Unmatched junction bases numbered 6, after V lost 0 bases and J lost 4 bases. The CDR3 length is 15 residues.

This clonotype appeared many times. This chain connects TRBV7-2 to TRBJ2-1, with no clear D. The CDR3 sequence is 14 residues long. The V and J ends lost 2 bases and 10 bases respectively, with 15 bases between them. CDR1 is SGHTA, CDR2 FQGNSA, per germline. Here the CDR3 DNA reads TGTGCCAGCAGCTTACCCCCGGATGCTGGGGAGCAGTTCTTC. This translates into CASSLPPDAGEQFF.

This clonotype was seen a handful of times. This chain joins TRBV7-9 and TRBJ2-1; 9 nucleotides align to TRBD1. J gave up 0 bases and V 5 bases, and 8 bases lay outside the gene matches. The CDR3 is 17 residues long. Per germline, CDR1 SEHNR and CDR2 FQNEAQ (reference sequence). The CDR3 nucleotides read TGTGCCAGCAGCCGCAACCCGGGACAGGGCTCCTACAATGAGCAGTTCTTC. As protein: CASSRNPGQGSYNEQFF.

A few counts support this clonotype. This rearrangement joins TRBV20-1 to TRBJ2-5; 14 nucleotides agree with TRBD2. The CDR3 loop spans 17 amino acids. The V segment lost 7 bases and the J segment 7 bases; nucleotides outside the gene matches: 17. Germline assignment: CDR1 DFQATT and CDR2 SNEGSKA (reference sequence). The chain's CDR3 is CSVSGLAGETRQRTQYF. CDR3 coding DNA: TGCAGTGTATCGGGACTAGCGGGAGAAACACGTCAAAGGACCCAGTACTTC.